Included here is one T cell receptor (beta chain) sequence, with context. Its antigen is not known. These data are taken from a study of OX40 agonist ivuxolimab in advanced cancers. Study information: Ivuxolimab, which patients received intravenously every 2 weeks, was dosed at 0.01 to 10 mg/kg. Patients achieving partial responses numbered three: one hepatocellular carcinoma case and two cutaneous melanoma cases.

Trimming took 1 base from V and 1 from J, leaving 5 bases between them. Germline assignment: CDR1 SEHNR and CDR2 FQNEAQ (reference sequence). This CDR3 is built from 14 residues. Study outcomes and limitations: Expanded peripheral T cell antigen specificity was not determined. CD8+ T cells averaged more expanded clones than CD4+.

The data were produced by immunoSEQ multiplex PCR, yet TCRdb's version contains in-frame clones alone and is incomplete. The sample lists around 49,000 clones; 80% to 90% were seen once. The sample was CD4+ or CD8+ T cells sorted from blood, taken in a trial of the OX40 agonist ivuxolimab. The V and J genes are TRBV7-9 and TRBJ2-4; weak D call: TRBD2 (5 bases). The source is an adult with an advanced solid tumor such as melanoma, head and neck, liver or kidney cancer. The CDR3 nucleotides are TGTGCCAGCAGCTTAGGAGGGGCCAAAAACATTCAGTACTTC. Encoded protein: CASSLGGAKNIQYF. Full variable domain (missing parts from reference TRBV7-9 and TRBJ2-4): DTGVSQNPRHKITKRGQNVTFRCDPISEHNRLYWYRQTLGQGPEFLTYFQNEAQLEKSRLLSDRFSAERPKGSFSTLEIQRTEQGDSAMYLCASSLGGAKNIQYFGAGTRLSVL.